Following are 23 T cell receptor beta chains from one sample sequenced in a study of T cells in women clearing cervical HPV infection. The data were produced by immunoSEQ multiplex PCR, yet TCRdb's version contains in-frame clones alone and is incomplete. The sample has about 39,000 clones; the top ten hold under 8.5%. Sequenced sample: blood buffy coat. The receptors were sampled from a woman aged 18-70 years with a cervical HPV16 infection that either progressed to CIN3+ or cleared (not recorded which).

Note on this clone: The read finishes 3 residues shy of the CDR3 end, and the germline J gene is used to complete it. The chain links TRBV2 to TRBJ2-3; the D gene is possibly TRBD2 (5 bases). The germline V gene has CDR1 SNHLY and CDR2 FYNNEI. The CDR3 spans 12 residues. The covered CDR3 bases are TGTGCCAGCAGTTACGGGGTCGAGACG. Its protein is CASSYGVET. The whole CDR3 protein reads CASSYGVETQYF.

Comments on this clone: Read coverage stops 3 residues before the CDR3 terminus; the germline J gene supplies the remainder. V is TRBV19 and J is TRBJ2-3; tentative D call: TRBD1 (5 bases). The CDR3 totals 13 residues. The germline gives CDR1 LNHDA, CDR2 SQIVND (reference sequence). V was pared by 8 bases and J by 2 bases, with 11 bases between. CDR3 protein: CASGRTNTDTQYF. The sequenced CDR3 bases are TGTGCCAGTGGCCGGACAAACACAGATACG.

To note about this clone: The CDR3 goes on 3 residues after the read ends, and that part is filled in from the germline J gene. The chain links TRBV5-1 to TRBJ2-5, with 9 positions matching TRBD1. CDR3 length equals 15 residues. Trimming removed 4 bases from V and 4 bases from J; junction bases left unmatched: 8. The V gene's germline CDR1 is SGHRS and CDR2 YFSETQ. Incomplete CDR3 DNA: TGCGCCAGCAGCCCGGGACAGGGATGGGCAGAGACC. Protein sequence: CASSPGQGWAET. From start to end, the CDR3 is CASSPGQGWAETQYF.

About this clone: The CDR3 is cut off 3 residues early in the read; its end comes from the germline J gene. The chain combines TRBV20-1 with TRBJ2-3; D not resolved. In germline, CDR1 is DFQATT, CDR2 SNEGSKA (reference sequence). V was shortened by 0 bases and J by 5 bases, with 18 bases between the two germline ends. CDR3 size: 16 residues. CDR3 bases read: TGCAGTGCTAGAGATAGAATGTCTCAGGTGGGAGATACG. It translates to CSARDRMSQVGDT. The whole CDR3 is CSARDRMSQVGDTQYF.

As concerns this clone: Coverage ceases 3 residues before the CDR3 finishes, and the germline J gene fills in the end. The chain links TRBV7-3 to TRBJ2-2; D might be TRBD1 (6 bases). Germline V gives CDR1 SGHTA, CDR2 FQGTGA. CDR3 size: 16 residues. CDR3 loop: CASSLGQGRGNSPLFF. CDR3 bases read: TGTGCCAGCAGCTTAGGCCAGGGCAGGGGTAATTCACCG.

CDR3: CASSLTDRVVAEAFF. The CDR3 DNA, read in part, is TGTGCCAGCAGCTTAACTGACAGGGTAGTCGCTGAA. This chain joins TRBV7-2 and TRBJ1-1; TRBD1 matches at 7 bases. The read ends 3 residues early relative to the CDR3; the germline J gene fills the gap. Germline V CDR1 and CDR2: SGHTA, FQGNSA. This CDR3 region has 15 residues. With 2 bases clipped from V and 6 bases from J, the junction kept 9 bases outside the gene matches.

Incomplete CDR3 DNA: TGTGCCAGTAGTATGACAAGCGGGGGGGCAGATACC. Translation: CASSMTSGGADT. The whole CDR3 protein is CASSMTSGGADTYTF. The chain joins TRBV19 to TRBJ1-2, with D tentatively TRBD1 (6 bases). The missing CDR3 end, 3 residues past where the read stops, is filled in from the germline J gene. This CDR3 contains 15 residues. CDR1 and CDR2 (germline): LNHDA, SQIVND (reference sequence).

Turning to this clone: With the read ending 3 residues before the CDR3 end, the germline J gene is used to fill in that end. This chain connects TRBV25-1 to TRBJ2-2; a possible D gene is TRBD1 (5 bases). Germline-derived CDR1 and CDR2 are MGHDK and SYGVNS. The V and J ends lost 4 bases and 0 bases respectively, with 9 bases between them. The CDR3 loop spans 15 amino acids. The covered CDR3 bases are TGTGCCAGCAGTGTTACAGGAACGAACACCGGGGAG. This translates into CASSVTGTNTGE. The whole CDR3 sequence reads CASSVTGTNTGELFF.

CDR3 bases read: TGTGCCAGCACCCGGGGGGCGTACGAG. It yields the protein CASTRGAYE. The entire CDR3 sequence reads CASTRGAYEQYF. The genes are TRBV28 and TRBJ2-7, with D tentatively TRBD2 (7 bases). Coverage ceases 3 residues before the CDR3 finishes, and the germline J gene fills in the end. Between the trimmed V and J ends, which lost 7 bases and 4 bases, there was a span of 11 bases. Germline CDR1 and CDR2: MDHEN and SYDVKM. There are 12 residues in the CDR3.

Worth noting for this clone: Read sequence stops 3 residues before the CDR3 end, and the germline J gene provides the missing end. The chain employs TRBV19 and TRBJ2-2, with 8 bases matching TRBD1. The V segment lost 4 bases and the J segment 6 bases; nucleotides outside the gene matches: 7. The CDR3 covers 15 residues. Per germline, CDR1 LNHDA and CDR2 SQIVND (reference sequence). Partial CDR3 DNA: TGTGCCAGTAGTACGACAGGGGTGTGGTCCGGGGAG. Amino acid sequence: CASSTTGVWSGE. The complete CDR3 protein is CASSTTGVWSGELFF.

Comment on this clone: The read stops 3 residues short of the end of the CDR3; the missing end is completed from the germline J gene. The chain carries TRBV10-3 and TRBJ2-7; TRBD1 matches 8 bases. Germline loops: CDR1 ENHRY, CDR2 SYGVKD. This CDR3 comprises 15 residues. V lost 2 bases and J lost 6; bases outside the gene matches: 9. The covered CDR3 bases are TGTGCCATCAGTGAGCCTGACAGGGGAAGGGGCGAG. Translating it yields CAISEPDRGRGE. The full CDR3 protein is CAISEPDRGRGEQYF.

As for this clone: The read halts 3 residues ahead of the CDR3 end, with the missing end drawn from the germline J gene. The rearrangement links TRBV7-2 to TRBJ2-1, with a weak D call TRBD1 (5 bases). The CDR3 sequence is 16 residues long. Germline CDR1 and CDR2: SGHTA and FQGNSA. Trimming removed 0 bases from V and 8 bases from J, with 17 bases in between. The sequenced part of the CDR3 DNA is TGTGCCAGCAGCTTAGCATTGCGACAGAGTGGCGATGAG. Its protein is CASSLALRQSGDE. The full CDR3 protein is CASSLALRQSGDEQFF.

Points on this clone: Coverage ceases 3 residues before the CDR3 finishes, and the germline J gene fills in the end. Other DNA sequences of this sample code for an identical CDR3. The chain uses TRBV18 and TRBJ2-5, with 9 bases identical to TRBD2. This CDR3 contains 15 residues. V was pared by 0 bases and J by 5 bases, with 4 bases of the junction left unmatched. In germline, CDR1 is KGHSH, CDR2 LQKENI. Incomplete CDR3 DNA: TGTGCCAGCTCACCACCGGGACTAGCCACGGAGACC. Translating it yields CASSPPGLATET. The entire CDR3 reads CASSPPGLATETQYF.

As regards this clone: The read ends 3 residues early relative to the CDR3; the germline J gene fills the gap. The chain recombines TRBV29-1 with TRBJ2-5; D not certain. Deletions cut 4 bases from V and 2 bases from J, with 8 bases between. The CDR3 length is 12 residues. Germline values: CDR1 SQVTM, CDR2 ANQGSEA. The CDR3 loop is CSVARQQETQYF. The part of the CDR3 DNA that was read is TGCAGCGTTGCGAGGCAGCAAGAGACC.

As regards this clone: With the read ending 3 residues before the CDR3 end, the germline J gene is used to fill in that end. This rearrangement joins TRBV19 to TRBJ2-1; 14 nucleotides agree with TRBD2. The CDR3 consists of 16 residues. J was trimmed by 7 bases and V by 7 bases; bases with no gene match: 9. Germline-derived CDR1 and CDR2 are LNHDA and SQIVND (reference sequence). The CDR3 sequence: CASTKPGTSGRNEQFF. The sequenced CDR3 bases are TGTGCCAGTACTAAACCCGGGACTAGCGGGAGAAATGAG.

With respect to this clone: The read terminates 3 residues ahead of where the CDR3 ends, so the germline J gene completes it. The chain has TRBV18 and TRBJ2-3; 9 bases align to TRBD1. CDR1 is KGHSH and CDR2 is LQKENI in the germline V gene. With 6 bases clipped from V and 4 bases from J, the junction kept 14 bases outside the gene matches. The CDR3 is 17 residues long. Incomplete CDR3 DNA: TGTGCCAGCTCTCCTACCCCGGGACAGGGCCTGGCAGATACG. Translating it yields CASSPTPGQGLADT. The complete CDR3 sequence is CASSPTPGQGLADTQYF.

The sequenced CDR3 bases are TGTGCCAGCAGCCGAGGGCCGAACAATGAG. This codes for CASSRGPNNE. The complete CDR3 protein is CASSRGPNNEQFF. The chain has TRBV7-2 and TRBJ2-1, with D possibly TRBD2 on 5 matching bases. The DNA ends 3 residues before the CDR3 does, and the rest of the CDR3 is filled in from the germline J gene. This CDR3 spans 13 amino acids. V lost 5 bases and J 5 bases, leaving 10 bases between the germline ends. Germline V gene sequence: CDR1 SGHTA, CDR2 FQGNSA.

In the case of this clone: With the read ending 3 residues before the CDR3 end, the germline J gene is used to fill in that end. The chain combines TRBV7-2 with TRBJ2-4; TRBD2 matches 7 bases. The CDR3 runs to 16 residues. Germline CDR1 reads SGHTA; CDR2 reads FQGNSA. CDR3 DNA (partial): TGTGCCAGCAGCTTAGCGAACCCGGGGGGAATCTATGGT. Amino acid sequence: CASSLANPGGIYG. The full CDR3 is CASSLANPGGIYGQYF.

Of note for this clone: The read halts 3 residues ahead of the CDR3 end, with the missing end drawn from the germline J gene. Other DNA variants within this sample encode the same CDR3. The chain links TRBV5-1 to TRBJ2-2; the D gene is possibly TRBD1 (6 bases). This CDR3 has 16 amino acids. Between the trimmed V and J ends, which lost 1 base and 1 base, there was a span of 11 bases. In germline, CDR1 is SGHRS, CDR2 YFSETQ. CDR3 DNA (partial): TGCGCCAGCAGCTTGATGGGACAAGGGAACACCGGGGAG. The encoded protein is CASSLMGQGNTGE. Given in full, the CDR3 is CASSLMGQGNTGELFF.

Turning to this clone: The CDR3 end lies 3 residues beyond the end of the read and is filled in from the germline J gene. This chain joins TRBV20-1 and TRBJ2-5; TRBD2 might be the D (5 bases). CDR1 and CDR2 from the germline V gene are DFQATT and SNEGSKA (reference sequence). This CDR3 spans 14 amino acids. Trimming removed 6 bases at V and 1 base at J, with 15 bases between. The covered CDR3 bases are TGCAGTGCCGCGGGCACAGCCACCCAAGAGACC. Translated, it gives CSAAGTATQET. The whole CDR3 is CSAAGTATQETQYF.

This chain's CDR3 is CASTGIVETQYF. The CDR3 bases that were read are TGTGCCAGTACAGGGATCGTCGAGACC. The chain has TRBV2 and TRBJ2-5, with D perhaps matching TRBD1 (6 bases). The observed sequence ends 3 residues before the CDR3 terminus, with the missing tail filled in from the germline J gene. This CDR3 has 12 residues. V dropped 9 bases and J dropped 5 bases, with 13 bases sitting between them. Germline V gene sequence: CDR1 SNHLY, CDR2 FYNNEI.

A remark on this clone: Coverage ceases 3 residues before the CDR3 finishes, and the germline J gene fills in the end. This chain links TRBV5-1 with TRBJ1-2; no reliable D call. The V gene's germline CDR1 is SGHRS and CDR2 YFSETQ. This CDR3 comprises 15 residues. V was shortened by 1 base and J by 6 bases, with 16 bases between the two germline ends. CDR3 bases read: TGCGCCAGCAGCTTGTCGTTACAGAATGTAGATGGC. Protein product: CASSLSLQNVDG. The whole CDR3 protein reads CASSLSLQNVDGYTF.

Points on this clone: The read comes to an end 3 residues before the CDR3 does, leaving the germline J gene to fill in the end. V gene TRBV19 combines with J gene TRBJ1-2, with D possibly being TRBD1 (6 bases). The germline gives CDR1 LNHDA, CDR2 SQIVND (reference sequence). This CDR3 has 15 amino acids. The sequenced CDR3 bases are TGTGCCAGTAGTTCACCTAGCGGGGGCATAGATACC. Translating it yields CASSSPSGGIDT. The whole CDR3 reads CASSSPSGGIDTYTF.